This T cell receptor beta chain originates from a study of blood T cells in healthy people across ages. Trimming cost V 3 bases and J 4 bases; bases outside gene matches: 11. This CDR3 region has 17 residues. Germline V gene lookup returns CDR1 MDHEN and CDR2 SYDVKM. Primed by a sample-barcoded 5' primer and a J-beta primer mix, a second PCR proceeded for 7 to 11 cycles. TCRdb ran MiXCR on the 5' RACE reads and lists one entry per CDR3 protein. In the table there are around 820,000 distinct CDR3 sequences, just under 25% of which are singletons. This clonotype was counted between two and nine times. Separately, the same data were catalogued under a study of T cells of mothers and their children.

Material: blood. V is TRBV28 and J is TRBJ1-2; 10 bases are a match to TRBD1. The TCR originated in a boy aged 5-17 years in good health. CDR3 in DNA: TGTGCCAGCAGTTTGGGGACAGGGGCGGGAACCCCCTATGGCTACACCTTC. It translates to CASSLGTGAGTPYGYTF.